This T cell receptor beta chain was sequenced in a study of T cell responses to AZD1222 COVID-19 vaccine. The V gene's germline CDR1 is GTSNPN and CDR2 SVGIG (reference sequence). V lost 2 bases and J 1 base, leaving 8 bases between the germline ends. This CDR3 is built from 13 residues. Profiled with immunoSEQ multiplex PCR; TCRdb holds only in-frame clones, not every one. This table has 100,000 to 150,000 clones, roughly 86% appearing once. J is TRBJ1-2 and V is TRBV30; no reliable D call. The sequence derives from an adult in good health. Here the sequenced sample was peripheral blood, taken on day 0 of AZD1222 vaccination. The CDR3 coding sequence is TGTGCCTGGAGTCGTTCAAGTAACTATGGCTACACCTTC. As protein: CAWSRSSNYGYTF.